This T cell receptor (beta chain) derives from a study of blood T cell repertoires in COVID-19. Study-level information: Samples taken during acute and convalescent COVID-19 were collected in the United States, Italy and Spain.

The method was immunoSEQ multiplex PCR; TCRdb's version includes in-frame clones alone and lacks a portion of them. The table has 120,000 or so clones, about 83% seen once. The TCR originated in a man aged 60 to 69 with acute or convalescent COVID-19. Sequenced: peripheral blood.

The CDR3, as DNA: TGCGCCAGCAGCCGGGACAGAGGGGGCGATACGCAGTATTTT. Protein product: CASSRDRGGDTQYF. The chain recombines TRBV5-1 with TRBJ2-3; 7 nucleotides line up with TRBD1. The length of the CDR3 is 14 residues. J lost 6 bases, V lost 4 bases, and 8 bases had no gene match. The germline V gene encodes CDR1 SGHRS and CDR2 YFSETQ.